Listed below are T cell receptor beta chains from one sample, sequenced in a study of shared clonotypes between healthy human individuals. TCRdb's copy holds only in-frame clones and misses some; the assay was immunoSEQ multiplex PCR. The sample records roughly 170,000 clones, approximately 70% being singletons. The sequencing sample was made of memory CD4+ T cells sorted from blood. The source is a man in his thirties or forties in good health. CDR3s include the opening cysteine and the closing phenylalanine or tryptophan. A D gene is named only where the DNA matches it firmly. The size entry is marked missing in some rows and otherwise reads once, few, many or a size class.

clone size | D gene | CDR3 length | J gene | V gene | CDR3 DNA | CDR3 protein
NA | NA | 13 | TRBJ1-3 | TRBV2 | TGTGCCAGCAGTCGTTCCCCCTGGGACACCATATATTTT | CASSRSPWDTIYF
few | TRBD1 | 17 | TRBJ2-7 | TRBV5-1 | TGCGCCAGCAGCTTGTGGGCCGGGACAGCCAGCTCCTACGAGCAGTACTTC | CASSLWAGTASSYEQYF
NA | NA | 11 | TRBJ2-5 | TRBV2 | TGTGCCAGCAGGGGGGAGGAGACCCAGTACTTC | CASRGEETQYF
few | NA | 14 | TRBJ1-5 | TRBV2 | TGTGCCAGCACGGGGGCAAATAGCAATCAGCCCCAGCATTTT | CASTGANSNQPQHF
NA | TRBD1 | 14 | TRBJ2-7 | TRBV9 | TGTGCCAGCAGCCCCGGACAGGGGAACTACGAGCAGTACTTC | CASSPGQGNYEQYF
few | NA | 11 | TRBJ2-1 | TRBV7-8 | TGTGCCAGCAGCGCTTGGGATGAGCAGTTCTTC | CASSAWDEQFF
NA | TRBD1 | 15 | TRBJ2-3 | TRBV5-1 | TGCGCCAGCAGCTTGGCGGGGACAGGGGAGGATACGCAGTATTTT | CASSLAGTGEDTQYF
NA | NA | 15 | TRBJ2-5 | TRBV5-1 | TGCGCCAGCAGCCGGGGGACGGTGGTTCGGGAGACCCAGTACTTC | CASSRGTVVRETQYF
few | NA | 13 | TRBJ2-5 | TRBV5-4 | TGTGCCAGCAGCTTGGGGGCCCGGGAGACCCAGTACTTC | CASSLGARETQYF
NA | TRBD1 | 16 | TRBJ2-5 | TRBV5-4 | TGTGCCAGCAGCAAACCAAGACAGGGGGTCCAAGAGACCCAGTACTTC | CASSKPRQGVQETQYF
NA | NA | 16 | TRBJ2-1 | TRBV29-1 | TGCAGCGTTGAAGATCGTTTGGGGGCTAGCTTCGATGAGCAGTTCTTC | CSVEDRLGASFDEQFF
NA | NA | 15 | TRBJ2-6 | TRBV29-1 | TGCAGCGTTGAAGATTTTAGCTCTGGGGCCAACGTCCTGACTTTC | CSVEDFSSGANVLTF
NA | TRBD1 | 15 | TRBJ2-2 | TRBV2 | TGTGCCACATCAGGGGGCGAGTCGAACACCGGGGAGCTGTTTTTT | CATSGGESNTGELFF
NA | NA | 14 | TRBJ2-2 | TRBV15 | TGTGCCACCAGCAGAACCTTAGCCTCCGGGGAGCTGTTTTTT | CATSRTLASGELFF
many | NA | 13 | TRBJ2-1 | TRBV7-6 | TGTGCCAGCAGCCTGAGCTCCTACAATGAGCAGTTCTTC | CASSLSSYNEQFF
NA | NA | 17 | TRBJ2-4 | TRBV19 | TGTGCCAGTAGTATTTCTTCCGTAGCGGAACGCAAAAACATTCAGTACTTC | CASSISSVAERKNIQYF
NA | NA | 14 | TRBJ2-3 | TRBV10-3 | TGTGCCATCAGCCCGGTGGGGGGCACAGATACGCAGTATTTT | CAISPVGGTDTQYF
NA | NA | 13 | TRBJ2-7 | TRBV6-1 | TGTGCTAGCTGGCCCAGGGTTAGTGGCGAGCAGTACTTC | CASWPRVSGEQYF
NA | TRBD1 | 15 | TRBJ1-3 | TRBV28 | TGTGCCAGCAGCTCTGACAGGGGTTATGGAAACACCATATATTTT | CASSSDRGYGNTIYF
NA | NA | 11 | TRBJ1-4 | TRBV20-1 | TGCAGTGCTCCTTGGGGAGAAAAACTGTTTTTT | CSAPWGEKLFF
NA | TRBD1 | 15 | TRBJ2-7 | TRBV5-4 | TGTGCCAGCAGCTTTCCGGGACAGGGGGCCGGCGAGCAGTACTTC | CASSFPGQGAGEQYF
NA | NA | 17 | TRBJ2-1 | TRBV2 | TGTGCCAGCAGTGGCGCCATCACTAGTGCTCCCGTCAATGAGCAGTTCTTC | CASSGAITSAPVNEQFF